The clone carrying this TCR beta chain was seen many times. Antigen: not known. These data originate in a study of identical twins. TCRdb redid the calling of the 5' RACE reads with MiXCR, one entry per CDR3 protein. This table holds fewer than 650,000 distinct CDR3 sequences, roughly 7.2% found once. Study outcomes and limitations: Without tracking the same donors, conclusions rested on cross-sectional statistical analysis. Twin pairs' shared out-of-frame alpha sequences were enriched in low generation probability. Models underestimated out-of-frame TCR alpha sharing in monozygotic twins. Partial confounding of zero-insertion analyses by invariant MAIT and iNKT cells was possible.

The same data also went into a second study, on yellow fever vaccine responses in identical twins.

This TCR was sampled from a woman aged 18-30 years in good health. Material: PBMCs.

The CDR3 DNA follows: TGCGCCAGCAGTAGGACAGGGGGGGAAGCTTTCTTT. Encoded protein: CASSRTGGEAFF. The chain recombines TRBV5-1 with TRBJ1-1, with TRBD1 identical over 10 bases. CDR1 is SGHRS and CDR2 is YFSETQ in the germline V gene. The CDR3 length is 12 residues. Trimming removed 5 bases from V and 8 bases from J; junction bases left unmatched: 3.